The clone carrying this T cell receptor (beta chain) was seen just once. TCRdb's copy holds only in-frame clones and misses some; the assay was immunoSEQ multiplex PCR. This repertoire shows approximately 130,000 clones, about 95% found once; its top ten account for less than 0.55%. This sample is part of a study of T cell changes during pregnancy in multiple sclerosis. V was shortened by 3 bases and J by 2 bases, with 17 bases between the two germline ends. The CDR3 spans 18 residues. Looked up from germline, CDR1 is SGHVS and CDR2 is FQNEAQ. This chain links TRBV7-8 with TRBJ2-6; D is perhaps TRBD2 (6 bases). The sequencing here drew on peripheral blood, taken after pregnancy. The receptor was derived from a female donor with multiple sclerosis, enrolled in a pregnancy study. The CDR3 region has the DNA TGTGCCAGCAGCTTCACTAATCAGGAGGGGCCTGGGGCCAACGTCCTGACTTTC. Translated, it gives CASSFTNQEGPGANVLTF.